These 25 T cell receptor beta chains were sequenced from one sample in a study of T cells after yellow fever vaccination. MiXCR was run by TCRdb on the 5' RACE reads, yielding one entry per CDR3 protein. The sample includes 350,000 to 550,000 distinct CDR3 sequences, 18% of them seen just once. Sequencing used PBMCs, obtained before the yellow fever booster vaccination. These receptors all come from a man younger than 35 who received the YFV17D yellow fever vaccine.

This clonotype was observed a few times. The chain is built from TRBV2 and TRBJ2-7, with a weak D call TRBD2 (5 bases). Trimming shortened V by 4 bases and J by 2 bases, and 9 bases separated the two germline ends. Germline CDR1 is SNHLY and CDR2 is FYNNEI. The CDR3 has 13 residues. The CDR3, as DNA: TGTGCCAGCAGTGGTCTAGCCGCCTACGAGCAGTACTTC. It specifies CASSGLAAYEQYF.

This clonotype was seen repeatedly, ten times or more. For the CDR3, the DNA is TGTGCCAGTAGTCGACAGGGGGCGATTGGGGCCAACGTCCTGACTTTC. Translated, it gives CASSRQGAIGANVLTF. The chain joins TRBV19 to TRBJ2-6, with TRBD1 identical over 10 bases. CDR1 and CDR2 from the germline V gene are LNHDA and SQIVND (reference sequence). V lost 5 bases and J lost 3; bases outside the gene matches: 4. The CDR3 loop spans 16 amino acids.

This clonotype was seen a handful of times. The DNA of the CDR3 is TGCGCCAGCCGGGTTTTCACCGGGGAGCTGTTTTTT. Its translation is CASRVFTGELFF. The gene calls are TRBV5-1 and TRBJ2-2, with no clear D. The CDR3 runs 12 residues. Germline V gene sequence: CDR1 SGHRS, CDR2 YFSETQ. V was trimmed by 7 bases and J by 4 bases, leaving 8 bases between them.

V is TRBV5-1 and J is TRBJ2-3; 7 bases agree with TRBD1. The CDR3 has 15 amino acids. With 0 bases clipped from V and 6 bases from J, the junction kept 7 bases outside the gene matches. CDR1 and CDR2 from the germline V gene are SGHRS and YFSETQ. CDR3 protein: CASSLVGRGSDTQYF. In nucleotides, the CDR3 is TGCGCCAGCAGCTTGGTCGGCAGGGGGTCGGATACGCAGTATTTT.

The gene calls are TRBV6-2 or TRBV6-3 and TRBJ1-4, with TRBD1 as a possible D gene (6 bases). The CDR3 runs to 14 residues. The germline gives CDR1 MNHEY, CDR2 SVGEGT. The V gene lost 4 bases and the J gene lost 5 bases, with 11 bases spanning the gap. CDR3 residues: CASSSPGDNEKLFF. DNA of the CDR3: TGTGCCAGCAGTTCTCCAGGGGACAATGAAAAACTGTTTTTT.

The chain combines TRBV7-2 with TRBJ1-1; perhaps TRBD1 as D (5 bases). This CDR3 is 16 amino acids long. V lost 1 base, J lost 1 base, and 13 bases lay in between. Germline CDR1 reads SGHTA; CDR2 reads FQGNSA. The CDR3 nucleotides read TGTGCCAGCAGCTTAGGAGTGGGGGAATGGAACACTGAAGCTTTCTTT. Amino acid sequence: CASSLGVGEWNTEAFF.

This clonotype was picked up a small number of times. The chain recombines TRBV6-2 or TRBV6-3 with TRBJ2-3; D is ambiguous. Trimming removed 2 bases at V and 7 bases at J, with 10 bases between. The CDR3 has 13 residues. Germline values: CDR1 MNHEY, CDR2 SVGEGT. This CDR3 is CASSYPNGYTQYF. The CDR3 region has the DNA TGTGCCAGCAGTTACCCCAACGGTTATACGCAGTATTTT.

The chain joins TRBV27 to TRBJ2-5; TRBD2 might be the D (7 bases). Trimming left V 1 base short and J 0 bases short, with 9 bases between. This CDR3 spans 15 amino acids. From germline, CDR1 is MNHEY and CDR2 SMNVEV (reference sequence). Written as DNA, the CDR3 is TGTGCCAGCAGTTTATGGGGGGGGCACCAAGAGACCCAGTACTTC. The encoded protein is CASSLWGGHQETQYF.

This chain connects TRBV6-5 to TRBJ1-6, with a possible D match to TRBD1 (6 bases). The V end lost 0 bases, the J end lost 6 bases, and 15 bases lay between the germline ends. Per germline, CDR1 MNHEY and CDR2 SVGAGI. The CDR3 extends over 17 amino acids. CDR3 bases: TGTGCCAGCAGTTACTCGGGCAGGGGAGTGGGTAATTCACCCCTCCACTTT. It yields the protein CASSYSGRGVGNSPLHF.

This clonotype came up many times. V gene TRBV5-1 combines with J gene TRBJ2-2; a weak D match, TRBD1 (5 bases). Per germline, CDR1 SGHRS and CDR2 YFSETQ. Trimming took 0 bases from V and 6 from J, leaving 9 bases between them. The CDR3 extends over 14 amino acids. Here the CDR3 DNA reads TGCGCCAGCAGCTTGGGGGGCGCATCCGGGGAGCTGTTTTTT. It encodes CASSLGGASGELFF.

This sequence joins TRBV5-1 and TRBJ2-1, with D perhaps TRBD2 (6 bases). The germline V gene has CDR1 SGHRS and CDR2 YFSETQ. Trimming removed 4 bases at V and 4 bases at J, with 18 bases between. CDR3 length: 16 amino acids. The DNA for the CDR3 is TGCGCCAGCAGCATCTCGGGGGAAGGGCTATACAATGAGCAGTTCTTC. Translation gives CASSISGEGLYNEQFF.

This sequence joins TRBV21-1 and TRBJ2-4; TRBD1 is the table's D call and was not checked against the DNA. TRBV21-1 constitutes a pseudogene. The CDR3 totals 14 residues. The CDR3 protein is CASSNYRGRNIQYF. The CDR3 coding sequence is TGTGCCAGCAGCAACTATCGGGGGCGGAACATTCAGTACTTC.

The genes are TRBV6-6 and TRBJ2-7; D may be TRBD1 (6 bases). CDR3 length: 11 amino acids. Per germline, CDR1 MNHNY and CDR2 SVGAGI (reference sequence). The V end was cut by 0 bases, the J end by 9 bases, with 6 bases between. The CDR3 DNA reads TGTGCCAGCAGTTACTCAGGGGGGCAGTACTTC. This codes for CASSYSGGQYF.

This clonotype was counted between two and nine times. The chain couples TRBV29-1 to TRBJ1-1; 7 bases line up with TRBD1. The trim removed 7 bases at V and 3 bases at J, leaving 5 bases unmatched. Germline V gene data show CDR1 as SQVTM and CDR2 as ANQGSEA. This CDR3 region has 12 residues. The CDR3 is CSETGADTEAFF. In DNA, the CDR3 is TGCAGCGAAACAGGGGCGGACACTGAAGCTTTCTTT.

This clonotype appeared many times. The gene calls are TRBV10-3 and TRBJ1-5; 7 bases line up with TRBD1. Germline lookup yields CDR1 ENHRY and CDR2 SYGVKD. With V trimmed by 10 bases and J by 1 base, 10 bases remained unmatched. CDR3 length equals 15 residues. CDR3 nucleotide sequence: TGTGCCAGTCGACAGGGAGATTGGAGCAATCAGCCCCAGCATTTT. Amino acids: CASRQGDWSNQPQHF.

The J gene is TRBJ2-1, the V gene TRBV6-2 or TRBV6-3; D call uncertain. V gave up 2 bases and J gave up 12 bases, with 14 bases separating them. CDR1 and CDR2 (germline): MNHEY, SVGEGT. The CDR3 is 13 amino acids. CDR3 residues: CASSYAHSLWQFF. The CDR3 DNA reads TGTGCCAGCAGTTACGCCCACTCACTCTGGCAGTTCTTC.

The chain is built from TRBV7-3 and TRBJ2-3; 8 bases match TRBD2. The V segment lost 4 bases and the J segment 4 bases; nucleotides outside the gene matches: 10. CDR1 SGHTA and CDR2 FQGTGA come from the germline V gene. The CDR3 covers 16 residues. CDR3 sequence (DNA): TGTGCCAGCAGCTCCAGGCCGGGGCGGGGGGCAGATACGCAGTATTTT. Amino acids: CASSSRPGRGADTQYF.

The V call is TRBV18, the J call TRBJ1-2, with 10 bases aligning to TRBD1. Trimming removed 3 bases from V and 8 bases from J; junction bases left unmatched: 9. The CDR3 totals 15 residues. Germline V lookup: CDR1 KGHSH, CDR2 LQKENI. CDR3 nucleotide sequence: TGTGCCAGCTCACCTTTTCAGGGGACAGGGGACGGCTACACCTTC. As protein: CASSPFQGTGDGYTF.

This clonotype was counted ten times or more. This chain uses TRBV10-3 with TRBJ2-1, with D perhaps assigned TRBD1 or TRBD2 (5 bases each). The CDR3 is 13 amino acids. Between the trimmed V and J ends, which lost 4 bases and 4 bases, there was a span of 8 bases. CDR1 and CDR2 from the germline V gene are ENHRY and SYGVKD. As DNA, the CDR3 is TGTGCCATCAGTGCGGGACCATACAATGAGCAGTTCTTC. Protein product: CAISAGPYNEQFF.

The chain is built from TRBV4-1 and TRBJ2-1, with 9 bases identical to TRBD2. Trimming took 0 bases from V and 5 from J; bases not matched to a gene: 8. Germline CDR1 reads MGHRA; CDR2 reads YSYEKL. This CDR3 region has 17 residues. The CDR3 nucleotides are TGCGCCAGCAGCCAAGATCGAATTAGCGGGGGCCACAATGAGCAGTTCTTC. Residues: CASSQDRISGGHNEQFF.

This clonotype occurred many times. The rearrangement uses TRBV29-1 and TRBJ2-7; TRBD1 aligns across 9 bases. V was clipped by 6 bases and J by 2 bases; unmatched bases: 2. The CDR3 spans 12 residues. In germline, CDR1 is SQVTM, CDR2 ANQGSEA. The CDR3 is CSVGQGTYEQYF. DNA for the CDR3: TGCAGCGTCGGACAGGGGACCTACGAGCAGTACTTC.

The V and J genes are TRBV5-1 and TRBJ2-7; either TRBD1 or TRBD2 may fit D (5 bases each). The CDR3 totals 15 residues. From germline, CDR1 is SGHRS and CDR2 YFSETQ. The ends were cut back, 3 bases at V and 0 bases at J, with 13 bases in the middle. CDR3 nucleotides: TGCGCCAGCAGCTACTCGAGGGGCTCCTCCTACGAGCAGTACTTC. This translates into CASSYSRGSSYEQYF.

This clonotype was detected only a few times. V gene TRBV7-2 combines with J gene TRBJ1-5, with 8 bases aligning to TRBD1. Trimming removed 5 bases from V and 8 bases from J; junction bases left unmatched: 8. Germline V gene data show CDR1 as SGHTA and CDR2 as FQGNSA. The CDR3 contains 14 residues. CDR3 sequence (DNA): TGTGCCAGCAGCGCACAGGGGGAATGGGAGCCCCAGCATTTT. Translated: CASSAQGEWEPQHF.

This chain uses TRBV10-3 with TRBJ2-1, with D possibly matching TRBD2 (7 bases). V gave up 7 bases and J gave up 9 bases, with 19 bases separating them. The CDR3 extends over 14 amino acids. Germline CDR1 reads ENHRY; CDR2 reads SYGVKD. DNA of the CDR3: TGTGCCATCATGGGCGGGGGCCTATCCGGTGAGCAGTTCTTC. Amino acids: CAIMGGGLSGEQFF.

This clonotype has a handful of counts. The V call is TRBV5-1, the J call TRBJ2-5; TRBD1 might be the D (5 bases). The CDR3 has 12 residues. V was trimmed by 7 bases and J by 2 bases, leaving 9 bases between them. Germline V gene lookup returns CDR1 SGHRS and CDR2 YFSETQ. CDR3 DNA sequence: TGCGCCAGCGGACACGGACAAGAGACCCAGTACTTC. This translates into CASGHGQETQYF.